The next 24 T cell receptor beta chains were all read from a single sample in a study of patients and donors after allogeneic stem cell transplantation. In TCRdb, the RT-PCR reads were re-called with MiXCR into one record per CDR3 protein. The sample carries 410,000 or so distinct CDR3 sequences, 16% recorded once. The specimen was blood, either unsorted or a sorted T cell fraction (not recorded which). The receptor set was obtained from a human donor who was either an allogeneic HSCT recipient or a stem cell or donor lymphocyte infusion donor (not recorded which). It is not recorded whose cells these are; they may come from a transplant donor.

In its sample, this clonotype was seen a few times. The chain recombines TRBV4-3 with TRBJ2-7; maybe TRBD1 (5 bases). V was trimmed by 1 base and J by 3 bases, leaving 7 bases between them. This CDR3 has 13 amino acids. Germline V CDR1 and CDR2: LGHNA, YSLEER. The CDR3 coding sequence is TGCGCCAGCAGCCAAGGCAGGGACTACGAGCAGTACTTC. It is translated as CASSQGRDYEQYF.

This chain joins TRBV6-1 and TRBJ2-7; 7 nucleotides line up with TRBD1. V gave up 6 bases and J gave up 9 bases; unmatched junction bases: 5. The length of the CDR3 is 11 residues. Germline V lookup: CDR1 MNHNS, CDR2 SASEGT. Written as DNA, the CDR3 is TGTGCCAGCAGGACAGGGTATGGGCAGTACTTC. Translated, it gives CASRTGYGQYF.

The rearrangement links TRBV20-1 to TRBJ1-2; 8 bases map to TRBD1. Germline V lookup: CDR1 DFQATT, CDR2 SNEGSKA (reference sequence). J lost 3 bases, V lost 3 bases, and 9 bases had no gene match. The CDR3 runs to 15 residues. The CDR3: CSARETGQGHYGYTF. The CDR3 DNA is TGCAGTGCTAGGGAAACAGGACAGGGCCACTATGGCTACACCTTC.

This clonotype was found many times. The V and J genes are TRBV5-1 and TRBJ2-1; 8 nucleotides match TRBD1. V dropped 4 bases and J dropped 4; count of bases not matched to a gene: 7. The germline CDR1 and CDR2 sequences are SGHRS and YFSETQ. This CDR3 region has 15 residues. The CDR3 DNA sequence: TGCGCCAGCAGCGTGGTGGGACAGGAATACAATGAGCAGTTCTTC. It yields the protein CASSVVGQEYNEQFF. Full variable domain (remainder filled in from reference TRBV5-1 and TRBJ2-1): KAGVTQTPRYLIKTRGQQVTLSCSPISGHRSVSWYQQTPGQGLQFLFEYFSETQRNKGNFPGRFSGRQFSNSRSEMNVSTLELGDSALYLCASSVVGQEYNEQFFGPGTRLTVL.

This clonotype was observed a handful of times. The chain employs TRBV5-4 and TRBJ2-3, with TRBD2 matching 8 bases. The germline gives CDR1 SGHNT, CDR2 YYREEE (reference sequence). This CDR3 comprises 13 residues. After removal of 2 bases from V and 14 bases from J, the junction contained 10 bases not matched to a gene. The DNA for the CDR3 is TGTGCCAGCAGCTTCGGGGGGGCCTCCCTATGGTATTTT. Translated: CASSFGGASLWYF.

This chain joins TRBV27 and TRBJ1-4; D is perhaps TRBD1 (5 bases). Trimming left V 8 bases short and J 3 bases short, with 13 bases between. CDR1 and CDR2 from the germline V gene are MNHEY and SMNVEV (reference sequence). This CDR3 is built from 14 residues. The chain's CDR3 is CASRGNKANEKLFF. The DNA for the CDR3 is TGTGCCAGCCGGGGGAACAAGGCTAATGAAAAACTGTTTTTT.

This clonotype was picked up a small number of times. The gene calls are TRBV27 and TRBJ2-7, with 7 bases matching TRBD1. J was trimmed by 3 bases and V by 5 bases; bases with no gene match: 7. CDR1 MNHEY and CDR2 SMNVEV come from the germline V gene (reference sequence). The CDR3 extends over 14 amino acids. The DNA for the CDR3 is TGTGCCAGCAGTCCGGGGAGACAGGGCTACGAGCAGTACTTC. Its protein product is CASSPGRQGYEQYF.

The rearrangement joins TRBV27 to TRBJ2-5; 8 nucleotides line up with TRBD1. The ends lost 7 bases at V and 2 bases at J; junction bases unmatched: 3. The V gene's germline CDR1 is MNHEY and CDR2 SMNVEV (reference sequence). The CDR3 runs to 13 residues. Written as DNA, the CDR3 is TGTGCCAGCACAGGGGGCCGGCAAGAGACCCAGTACTTC. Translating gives CASTGGRQETQYF.

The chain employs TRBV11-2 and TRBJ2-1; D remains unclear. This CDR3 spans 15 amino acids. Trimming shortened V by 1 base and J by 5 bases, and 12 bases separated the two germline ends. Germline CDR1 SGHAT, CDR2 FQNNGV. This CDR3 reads CASSLVGYRDNEQFF. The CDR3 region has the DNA TGTGCCAGCAGCTTAGTCGGCTACAGAGACAATGAGCAGTTCTTC. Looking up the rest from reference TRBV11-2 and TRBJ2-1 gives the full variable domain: EAGVAQSPRYKIIEKRQSVAFWCNPISGHATLYWYQQILGQGPKLLIQFQNNGVVDDSQLPKDRFSAERLKGVDSTLKIQPAKLEDSAVYLCASSLVGYRDNEQFFGPGTRLTVL.

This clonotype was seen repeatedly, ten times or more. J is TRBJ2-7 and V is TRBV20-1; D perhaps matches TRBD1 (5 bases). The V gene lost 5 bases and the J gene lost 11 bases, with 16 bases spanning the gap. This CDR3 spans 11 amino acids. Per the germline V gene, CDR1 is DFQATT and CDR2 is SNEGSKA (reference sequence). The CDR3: CSAAGNGPKYF. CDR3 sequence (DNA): TGCAGTGCTGCAGGGAATGGACCCAAGTACTTC.

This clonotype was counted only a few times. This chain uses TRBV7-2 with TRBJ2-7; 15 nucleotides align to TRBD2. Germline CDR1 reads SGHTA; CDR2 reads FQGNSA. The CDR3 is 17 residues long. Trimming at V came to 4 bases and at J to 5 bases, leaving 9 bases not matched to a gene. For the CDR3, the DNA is TGTGCCAGCAGCTATAAAGGACTAGCGGGGGGGCTTCACGAGCAGTACTTC. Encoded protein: CASSYKGLAGGLHEQYF.

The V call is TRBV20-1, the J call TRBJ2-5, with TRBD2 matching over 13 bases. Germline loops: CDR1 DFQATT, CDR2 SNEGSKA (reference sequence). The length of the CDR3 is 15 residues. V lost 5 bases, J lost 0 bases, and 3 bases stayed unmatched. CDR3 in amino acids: CSAPGLAGYQETQYF. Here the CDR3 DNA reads TGCAGTGCTCCGGGACTAGCGGGGTACCAAGAGACCCAGTACTTC.

The CDR3 coding sequence is TGTGCCACCAGCACTCTCAGGGTAGAGACCCAGTACTTC. It yields the protein CATSTLRVETQYF. This chain links TRBV15 with TRBJ2-5; weak D call: TRBD1 (5 bases). The CDR3 contains 13 residues. The germline V gene encodes CDR1 LNHNV and CDR2 YYDKDF (reference sequence). V was clipped by 4 bases and J by 4 bases, with 10 bases between them. Together with reference TRBV15 and TRBJ2-5, the CDR3 gives the full variable domain: DAMVIQNPRYQVTQFGKPVTLSCSQTLNHNVMYWYQQKSSQAPKLLFHYYDKDFNNEADTPDNFQSRRPNTSFCFLDIRSPGLGDTAMYLCATSTLRVETQYFGPGTRLLVL.

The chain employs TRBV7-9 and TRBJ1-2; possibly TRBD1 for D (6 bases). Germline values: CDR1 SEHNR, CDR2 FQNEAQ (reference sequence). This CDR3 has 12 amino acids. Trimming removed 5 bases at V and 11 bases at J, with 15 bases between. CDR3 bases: TGTGCCAGCAGCAGGATGACAGGCGGGTACACCTTC. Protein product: CASSRMTGGYTF.

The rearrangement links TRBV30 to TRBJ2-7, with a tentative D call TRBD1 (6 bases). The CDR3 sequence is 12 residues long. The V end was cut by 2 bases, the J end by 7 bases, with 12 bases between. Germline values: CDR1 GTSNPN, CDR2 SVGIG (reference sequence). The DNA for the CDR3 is TGTGCCTGGAGTAGGGGGATCGGGGAGCAGTACTTC. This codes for CAWSRGIGEQYF.

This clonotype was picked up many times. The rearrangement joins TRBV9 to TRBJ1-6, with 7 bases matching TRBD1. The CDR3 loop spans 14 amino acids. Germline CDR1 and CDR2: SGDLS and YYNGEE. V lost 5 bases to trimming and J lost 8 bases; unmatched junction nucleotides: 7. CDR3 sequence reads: CASSRQGGDSPLHF. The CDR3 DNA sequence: TGTGCCAGCAGTCGACAGGGTGGGGATTCACCCCTCCACTTT.

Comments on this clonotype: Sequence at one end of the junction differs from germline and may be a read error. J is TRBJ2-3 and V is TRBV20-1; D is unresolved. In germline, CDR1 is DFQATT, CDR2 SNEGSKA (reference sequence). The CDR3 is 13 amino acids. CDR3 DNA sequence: TGCAGTGCTAGAGTAGGTAGCAAAGATACGCAGTATTTT. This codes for CSARVGSKDTQYF.

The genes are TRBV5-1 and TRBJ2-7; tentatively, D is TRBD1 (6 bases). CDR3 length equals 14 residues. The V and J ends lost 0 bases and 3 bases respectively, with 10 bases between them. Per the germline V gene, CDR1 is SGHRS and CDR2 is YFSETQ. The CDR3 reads CASSLETGIYEQYF. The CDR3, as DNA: TGCGCCAGCAGCTTGGAAACAGGGATCTACGAGCAGTACTTC.

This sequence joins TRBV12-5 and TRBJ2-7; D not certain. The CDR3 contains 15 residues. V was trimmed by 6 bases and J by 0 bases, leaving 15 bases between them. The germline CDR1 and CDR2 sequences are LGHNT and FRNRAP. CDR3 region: CASGTWGSFSYEQYF. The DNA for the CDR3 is TGTGCTAGTGGGACATGGGGTAGCTTCTCCTACGAGCAGTACTTC.

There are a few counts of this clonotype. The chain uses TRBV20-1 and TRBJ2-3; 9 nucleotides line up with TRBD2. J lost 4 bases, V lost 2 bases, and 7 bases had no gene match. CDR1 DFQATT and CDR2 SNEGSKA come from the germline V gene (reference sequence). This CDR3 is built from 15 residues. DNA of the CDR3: TGCAGTGCTAGATCCAGCGGGAGGTACTCAGATACGCAGTATTTT. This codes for CSARSSGRYSDTQYF.

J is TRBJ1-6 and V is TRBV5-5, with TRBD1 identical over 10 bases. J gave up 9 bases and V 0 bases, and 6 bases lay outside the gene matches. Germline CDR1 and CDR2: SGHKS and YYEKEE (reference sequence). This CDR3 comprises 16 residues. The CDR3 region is CASSLAAGQGPSPLHF. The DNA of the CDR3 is TGTGCCAGCAGCTTGGCGGCGGGACAGGGGCCTTCACCCCTCCACTTT.

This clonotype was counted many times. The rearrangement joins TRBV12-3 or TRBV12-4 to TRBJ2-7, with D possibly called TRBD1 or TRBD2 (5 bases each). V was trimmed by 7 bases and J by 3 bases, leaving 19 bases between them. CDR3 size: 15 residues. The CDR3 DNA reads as TGTGCCAGCACCTCCAACCCGGGACGGAACTACGAGCAGTACTTC. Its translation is CASTSNPGRNYEQYF.

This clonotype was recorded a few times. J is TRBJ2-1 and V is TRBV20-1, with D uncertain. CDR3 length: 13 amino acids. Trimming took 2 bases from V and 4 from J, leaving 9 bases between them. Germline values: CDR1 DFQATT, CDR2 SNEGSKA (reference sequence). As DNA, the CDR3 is TGCAGTGCTAGACACGACCGGTACAATGAGCAGTTCTTC. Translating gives CSARHDRYNEQFF.

The DNA of the CDR3 is TGTGCCAGCAGCTTAAACAGGGCCTATAATTCACCCCTCCACTTT. Protein product: CASSLNRAYNSPLHF. This chain joins TRBV7-9 and TRBJ1-6, with D maybe TRBD1 (6 bases). The germline V and J ends were trimmed by 2 bases and 2 bases, with 7 bases remaining between them. This CDR3 region has 15 residues. The germline CDR1 and CDR2 sequences are SEHNR and FQNEAQ (reference sequence).